Listed here are 27 T cell receptor beta chains from one sample, sequenced in a study of blood T cell repertoires in COVID-19. Only in-frame clones appear in the TCRdb table, and some are missing; sequencing was by immunoSEQ multiplex PCR. In the table there are roughly 130,000 clones, about four fifths of which are singletons. The sequenced sample consisted of peripheral blood. The receptors were gathered from a woman in her twenties or thirties who had recovered from COVID-19.

This sequence joins TRBV9 and TRBJ1-1; 7 positions agree with TRBD1. CDR3 length: 12 amino acids. Trimming at V came to 4 bases and at J to 11 bases, leaving 8 bases not matched to a gene. Germline-derived CDR1 and CDR2 are SGDLS and YYNGEE. The CDR3 nucleotides are TGTGCCAGCAGCTCGTCAGGGGGATTGGCTTTCTTT. Protein product: CASSSSGGLAFF.

The chain recombines TRBV25-1 with TRBJ1-4, with D possibly being TRBD1 (5 bases). The CDR3 is 13 residues long. Germline V gene lookup returns CDR1 MGHDK and CDR2 SYGVNS. V was pared by 5 bases and J by 8 bases, with 12 bases between. CDR3 nucleotides: TGTGCCAGCAGTAAGGCAGGGTGGGAAAAACTGTTTTTT. Amino acids: CASSKAGWEKLFF.

This clone appeared many times. The V and J genes are TRBV5-1 and TRBJ1-1; maybe TRBD1 (5 bases). CDR3 length: 14 amino acids. Per the germline V gene, CDR1 is SGHRS and CDR2 is YFSETQ. Trimming cost V 3 bases and J 8 bases, with 17 bases left between them. CDR3 DNA: TGCGCCAGCAGCTCCTTATCCACAGGATACGAAGCTTTCTTT. Amino acids: CASSSLSTGYEAFF.

Only a few counts were recorded for this clone. V usage is TRBV14 and J usage is TRBJ2-5; TRBD2 matches 11 bases. This CDR3 has 21 residues. Per the germline V gene, CDR1 is SGHDN and CDR2 is FVKESK. The V gene end was trimmed by 0 bases and the J gene end by 0 bases; junction bases not matched to a gene: 15. Here the CDR3 reads CASSQDPITSGGLMYQETQYF. In DNA, the CDR3 is TGTGCCAGCAGCCAAGATCCTATTACTAGCGGGGGCCTGATGTACCAAGAGACCCAGTACTTC.

The chain employs TRBV30 and TRBJ1-6; 9 bases agree with TRBD1. Germline values: CDR1 GTSNPN, CDR2 SVGIG (reference sequence). With V trimmed by 1 base and J by 7 bases, 5 bases remained unmatched. The CDR3 contains 15 residues. The DNA of the CDR3 is TGTGCCTGGAGTGACAGGGGGCCGTCGAATTCACCCCTCCACTTT. Its protein product is CAWSDRGPSNSPLHF.

J is TRBJ1-2 and V is TRBV3-1 (or the pseudogene TRBV3-2); 8 positions match TRBD1. The junction had 6 bases not matched to a gene; V was cut back by 0 bases and J by 3 bases. The V gene's germline CDR1 is LGHDT and CDR2 YNNKEL (reference sequence). CDR3 length: 16 residues. CDR3 DNA sequence: TGTGCCAGCAGCCAAGATGGCACAGGGGGATACTATGGCTACACCTTC. The encoded protein is CASSQDGTGGYYGYTF.

In its sample, this clone is medium-sized. J is TRBJ2-2 and V is TRBV5-6, with a tentative D call TRBD1 (6 bases). This CDR3 region has 19 residues. Germline V gives CDR1 SGHDT, CDR2 YYEEEE. The V end was cut by 3 bases, the J end by 1 base, with 22 bases between. The CDR3 sequence is CASSSDLQGGLWNTGELFF. DNA of the CDR3: TGTGCCAGCAGCTCAGATTTACAGGGTGGATTATGGAACACCGGGGAGCTGTTTTTT.

The genes are TRBV6-5 and TRBJ1-2; D gene ambiguous. Trimming shortened V by 2 bases and J by 4 bases, and 11 bases separated the two germline ends. The length of the CDR3 is 14 residues. CDR1 and CDR2 (germline): MNHEY, SVGAGI. CDR3 region: CASSYGGSSYGYTF. The CDR3 bases are TGTGCCAGCAGTTACGGCGGATCCTCCTATGGCTACACCTTC.

The CDR3 region has the DNA TGTGCCAGCAGCTTACGAGCGGGGACCAACTACGAGCAGTACTTC. This encodes CASSLRAGTNYEQYF. The chain combines TRBV7-8 with TRBJ2-7; 7 bases map to TRBD2. This CDR3 region has 15 residues. With 2 bases clipped from V and 3 bases from J, the junction kept 7 bases outside the gene matches. Germline V gene data show CDR1 as SGHVS and CDR2 as FQNEAQ.

The rearrangement joins TRBV24-1 to TRBJ2-3; 7 bases match TRBD2. The germline CDR1 and CDR2 sequences are KGHDR and SFDVKD. This CDR3 spans 14 amino acids. V dropped 5 bases and J dropped 3; count of bases not matched to a gene: 4. The DNA of the CDR3 is TGTGCCACCAGTGGGGCGGGAGTTACAGATACGCAGTATTTT. This encodes CATSGAGVTDTQYF.

The V gene is TRBV4-1, the J gene TRBJ1-5; a possible D gene is TRBD1 (5 bases). CDR1 MGHRA and CDR2 YSYEKL come from the germline V gene. V was pared by 3 bases and J by 5 bases, with 14 bases between. This CDR3 is 15 amino acids long. CDR3: CASSHFRGGDQPQHF. The CDR3 region has the DNA TGCGCCAGCAGCCATTTCCGGGGCGGGGATCAGCCCCAGCATTTT.

The chain couples TRBV11-2 to TRBJ2-3; tentatively, D is TRBD2 (6 bases). Germline V gene lookup returns CDR1 SGHAT and CDR2 FQNNGV. V was cut by 5 bases and J by 1 base, with 13 bases left in between. This CDR3 comprises 15 residues. Written as DNA, the CDR3 is TGTGCCAGCAGCCCCAGATCGGGGGGCACAGATACGCAGTATTTT. Protein: CASSPRSGGTDTQYF.

V is TRBV11-2 and J is TRBJ2-3; D uncertain. V was cut by 7 bases and J by 5 bases, with 7 bases left in between. This CDR3 has 11 amino acids. CDR1 SGHAT and CDR2 FQNNGV come from the germline V gene. The CDR3 DNA reads TGTGCCAGCACCGTAAAAGATACGCAGTATTTT. It yields the protein CASTVKDTQYF.

This chain uses TRBV29-1 with TRBJ2-1; 13 bases align to TRBD2. This CDR3 spans 13 amino acids. Germline CDR1 reads SQVTM; CDR2 reads ANQGSEA. The ends lost 6 bases at V and 11 bases at J; junction bases unmatched: 7. The CDR3 loop reads CSVERTSGSQQFF. The CDR3 bases are TGCAGCGTCGAACGGACTAGCGGGAGTCAGCAGTTCTTC.

In its sample, this clone was seen once. The CDR3 nucleotides are TGCAGTGCTATATCGGACGGGGGCCAGTACTTC. It is translated as CSAISDGGQYF. The chain employs TRBV20-1 and TRBJ2-5, with TRBD2 as a possible D gene (6 bases). Germline CDR1 DFQATT, CDR2 SNEGSKA (reference sequence). The CDR3 length is 11 residues. Trimming stripped 4 bases from V and 10 bases from J, with 13 bases between.

The chain employs TRBV3-1 (or the pseudogene TRBV3-2) and TRBJ2-1; 8 positions agree with TRBD1. The ends lost 5 bases at V and 6 bases at J; junction bases unmatched: 6. The CDR3 extends over 14 amino acids. Germline CDR1 and CDR2: LGHDT and YNNKEL (reference sequence). CDR3 sequence reads: CASSWTGSANEQFF. The CDR3 bases are TGTGCCAGCAGCTGGACAGGGTCGGCCAATGAGCAGTTCTTC.

The rearrangement joins TRBV19 to TRBJ2-1, with TRBD2 as a possible D gene (5 bases). V dropped 3 bases and J dropped 5 bases, with 8 bases sitting between them. The CDR3 runs 13 residues. Germline CDR1 and CDR2: LNHDA and SQIVND (reference sequence). The CDR3 reads CASSIRENNEQFF. The DNA for the CDR3 is TGTGCCAGTAGTATTCGGGAAAACAATGAGCAGTTCTTC.

The chain links TRBV27 to TRBJ2-3; perhaps TRBD1 as D (6 bases). CDR1 is MNHEY and CDR2 is SMNVEV in the germline V gene (reference sequence). V lost 5 bases and J lost 3, with 15 bases in between. The CDR3 spans 15 residues. The CDR3 loop reads CASSPQGLGTDTQYF. The CDR3 DNA reads TGTGCCAGCAGTCCGCAGGGGCTGGGTACAGATACGCAGTATTTT.

The chain carries TRBV5-6 and TRBJ2-1; 8 nucleotides agree with TRBD1. CDR1 SGHDT and CDR2 YYEEEE come from the germline V gene. Losses at the gene ends were 5 bases for V and 1 base for J; bases not matched to a gene: 5. This CDR3 spans 15 amino acids. The CDR3 DNA reads as TGTGCCAGCAGTTTCCGGGACAGGTCCTACAATGAGCAGTTCTTC. Residues: CASSFRDRSYNEQFF.

The chain combines TRBV4-1 with TRBJ2-6, with D perhaps TRBD2 (5 bases). Germline lookup yields CDR1 MGHRA and CDR2 YSYEKL. V was trimmed by 4 bases and J by 1 base, leaving 14 bases between them. The CDR3 loop spans 17 amino acids. Written as DNA, the CDR3 is TGCGCCAGCAGCCTCTCAACGGGAATATCTGGGGCCAACGTCCTGACTTTC. Translated: CASSLSTGISGANVLTF.

The rearrangement links TRBV19 to TRBJ1-2, with D perhaps matching TRBD1 (6 bases). The V gene's germline CDR1 is LNHDA and CDR2 SQIVND (reference sequence). The CDR3 has 13 amino acids. Deletions cut 6 bases from V and 3 bases from J, with 11 bases between. The CDR3 DNA sequence: TGTGCCAGTAGGGTCGGACAGTACTATGGCTACACCTTC. Its protein is CASRVGQYYGYTF.

The chain has TRBV20-1 and TRBJ2-1, with 10 bases that match TRBD2. The trim removed 3 bases at V and 7 bases at J, leaving 6 bases unmatched. Germline values: CDR1 DFQATT, CDR2 SNEGSKA (reference sequence). CDR3 length: 14 residues. DNA for the CDR3: TGCAGTGCTAGTCTAGCGGGAGCAAAAAATGAGCAGTTCTTC. Amino acid sequence: CSASLAGAKNEQFF.

The J gene is TRBJ2-1, the V gene TRBV5-1, with TRBD2 identical over 8 bases. CDR1 and CDR2 (germline): SGHRS, YFSETQ. The junction had 11 bases not matched to a gene; V was cut back by 5 bases and J by 4 bases. This CDR3 region has 16 residues. The DNA of the CDR3 is TGCGCCAGCAGGCCCACGGGAGGGGGGGGATACAATGAGCAGTTCTTC. Encoded protein: CASRPTGGGGYNEQFF.

This chain uses TRBV5-1 with TRBJ1-5, with a tentative D call TRBD1 (5 bases). The V gene lost 0 bases and the J gene lost 2 bases, with 9 bases spanning the gap. The CDR3 sequence is 15 residues long. Germline V gene sequence: CDR1 SGHRS, CDR2 YFSETQ. CDR3 in DNA: TGCGCCAGCAGCTTGGATGGGGCGGGCAATCAGCCCCAGCATTTT. Its protein is CASSLDGAGNQPQHF.

In this sample, this clone turned up once. The rearrangement joins TRBV5-1 to TRBJ2-3, with TRBD2 matching 12 bases. Losses at the gene ends were 3 bases for V and 2 bases for J; bases not matched to a gene: 7. CDR1 and CDR2 (germline): SGHRS, YFSETQ. CDR3 size: 17 residues. The CDR3 region has the DNA TGCGCCAGCAGCTCCCTAGGACTAGCGGGGCACACAGATACGCAGTATTTT. As protein: CASSSLGLAGHTDTQYF.

The CDR3 DNA follows: TGTGCCAGCTCACCACCGGGCGGCGGGCCGAACACTGAAGCTTTCTTT. As protein: CASSPPGGGPNTEAFF. The chain uses TRBV18 and TRBJ1-1; no clear D. This CDR3 has 16 amino acids. The germline gives CDR1 KGHSH, CDR2 LQKENI. Trimming shortened V by 0 bases and J by 1 base, and 12 bases separated the two germline ends.

V is TRBV7-6 and J is TRBJ1-1, with 7 positions matching TRBD1. Trimming took 5 bases from V and 1 from J; bases not matched to a gene: 4. This CDR3 has 14 residues. Germline CDR1 SGHVS, CDR2 FNYEAQ. In DNA form, the CDR3 reads TGTGCCAGCAGCGTGGGACAGCCGAACACTGAAGCTTTCTTT. Its protein product is CASSVGQPNTEAFF.